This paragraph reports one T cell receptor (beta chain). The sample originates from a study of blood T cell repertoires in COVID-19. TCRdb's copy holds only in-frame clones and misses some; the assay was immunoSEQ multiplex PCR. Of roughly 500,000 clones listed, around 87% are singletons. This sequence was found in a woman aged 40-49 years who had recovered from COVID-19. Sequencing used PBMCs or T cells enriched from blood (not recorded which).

In nucleotides, the CDR3 is TGTGCCACTTCGGACAGGGGCTTACGTGGCTACACCTTC. Protein product: CATSDRGLRGYTF. The chain uses TRBV24-1 and TRBJ1-2; 9 bases fit TRBD1. J lost 7 bases, V lost 10 bases, and 9 bases had no gene match. The germline V gene has CDR1 KGHDR and CDR2 SFDVKD. The CDR3 length is 13 residues.